This T cell receptor (beta chain) was profiled in a study of blood T cell repertoires in COVID-19. Study information: The study drew acute and convalescent COVID-19 samples from the United States, Italy and Spain. Sources were T cells, B-cell-depleted T cells, or PBMCs; the material itself was cDNA or gDNA.

Authors' methods: How many nucleated cells were present was estimated from reference gene primer amplification. Using immunoSEQ multiplex PCR, the repertoire was profiled, and TCRdb retains in-frame clones only, with some absent. That table is the source of V, J and clone size, and D and trimming were worked out from the DNA. The repertoire holds about 120,000 clones, with 78% as singletons. The CDR3 has 15 amino acids. Trimming removed 5 bases from V and 4 bases from J, with 17 bases in between. Germline V CDR1 and CDR2: SEHNR, FQNEAQ (reference sequence). The TCR comes from a man between 70 and 80 years old with acute or convalescent COVID-19. The V gene is TRBV7-9, the J gene TRBJ1-1; the D is unclear. Sequenced sample: peripheral blood. The CDR3 bases are TGTGCCAGCAGCGCCCTCGGGGTGAGTGGCACTGAAGCTTTCTTT. Its protein product is CASSALGVSGTEAFF.